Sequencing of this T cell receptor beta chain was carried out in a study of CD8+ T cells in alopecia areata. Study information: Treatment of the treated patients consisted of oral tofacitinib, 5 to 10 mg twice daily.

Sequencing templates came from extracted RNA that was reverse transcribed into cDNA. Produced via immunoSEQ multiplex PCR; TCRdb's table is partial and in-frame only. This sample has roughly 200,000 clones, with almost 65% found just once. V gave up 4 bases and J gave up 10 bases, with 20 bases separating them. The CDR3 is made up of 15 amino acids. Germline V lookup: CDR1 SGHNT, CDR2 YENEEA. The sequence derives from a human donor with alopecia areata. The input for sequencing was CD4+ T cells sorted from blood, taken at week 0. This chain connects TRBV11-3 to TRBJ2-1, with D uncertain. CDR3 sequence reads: CASSSPGGQAKEQFF. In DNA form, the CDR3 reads TGTGCCAGCAGCTCCCCGGGTGGGCAAGCTAAGGAGCAGTTCTTC.